These 18 T cell receptor beta chains were all obtained from the same sample, sequenced in a study of response to subunit inactivated influenza vaccine (dated by TCRdb to the late 2010s). Receptors were amplified or captured by RT-PCR. Sequencing used an Illumina HiSeq 2500. TCRdb cleaned the public reads at Q25 with fastp, built clones with MiXCR and kept in-frame beta chains. Records with the same CDR3 protein are collapsed into one entry carrying the most frequent genes and DNA. Present in this sample are about 540,000 distinct CDR3 sequences, 13% to 15% of which were seen just once. The leading ten clones occupy over 8.5% of the sample. The sequencing here drew on PBMCs from blood, taken 12 days after vaccination. These receptor sequences come from a man over 45 who received an inactivated influenza vaccine. Donor details come from another sample of the same person, matched by shared clones.

A few counts support this clonotype. The gene calls are TRBV7-3 and TRBJ2-1, with D tentatively TRBD1 or TRBD2 (5 bases each). Germline V lookup: CDR1 SGHTA, CDR2 FQGTGA. This CDR3 is 15 amino acids long. Trimming took 2 bases from V and 5 from J, leaving 13 bases between them. CDR3 DNA sequence: TGTGCCAGCAGCTTAGGGGACCTTTCACACAATGAGCAGTTCTTC. Its translation is CASSLGDLSHNEQFF.

The CDR3 nucleotides read TGTGCCAGCTCCGACCTACTTGAGGCCATTCAGTACTTC. Its translation is CASSDLLEAIQYF. This sequence joins TRBV18 and TRBJ2-4; D not certain. The V gene's germline CDR1 is KGHSH and CDR2 LQKENI. This CDR3 spans 13 amino acids. Trimming stripped 6 bases from V and 9 bases from J, with 15 bases between.

This clonotype was seen many times. The V and J genes are TRBV6-5 and TRBJ1-2; maybe TRBD1 (6 bases). With 4 bases removed from V and 4 bases from J, the gap between germline ends came to 19 bases. This CDR3 spans 16 amino acids. From germline, CDR1 is MNHEY and CDR2 SVGAGI. The CDR3, as DNA: TGTGCCAGCAGTTCACTCCAGGCCGTAGGGGGCTATGGCTACACCTTC. This gives the protein CASSSLQAVGGYGYTF.

This clonotype occurred a few times. The chain combines TRBV7-2 with TRBJ2-4; 7 bases align to TRBD1. The CDR3 runs to 13 residues. V dropped 4 bases and J dropped 9; count of bases not matched to a gene: 6. Germline CDR1 SGHTA, CDR2 FQGNSA. The DNA of the CDR3 is TGTGCCAGCAGCTCGACAGGGATTAGCATTCAGTACTTC. The encoded protein is CASSSTGISIQYF.

This clonotype turned up a few times. The rearrangement links TRBV7-2 to TRBJ2-5, with 9 bases identical to TRBD1. This CDR3 is 14 amino acids long. Germline values: CDR1 SGHTA, CDR2 FQGNSA. V lost 5 bases, J lost 5 bases, and 6 bases stayed unmatched. Here the CDR3 DNA reads TGTGCCAGCAGCATGGGACAGGGAAGGGAGACCCAGTACTTC. It translates to CASSMGQGRETQYF.

This clonotype was picked up a small number of times. The gene calls are TRBV6-1 and TRBJ1-5; the match to TRBD1 covers 10 bases. This CDR3 comprises 19 residues. From germline, CDR1 is MNHNS and CDR2 SASEGT. V shed 5 bases and J 1 base; nucleotides not matched to a gene: 14. In DNA, the CDR3 is TGTGCCAGCAGTCAAGACAGGGGGCTAACGGGTAGAAGCAATCAGCCCCAGCATTTT. The encoded protein is CASSQDRGLTGRSNQPQHF.

This clonotype was counted a few times. The V call is TRBV7-9, the J call TRBJ2-5, with 7 bases identical to TRBD1. The germline gives CDR1 SEHNR, CDR2 FQNEAQ (reference sequence). V lost 6 bases, J lost 3 bases, and 7 bases stayed unmatched. The CDR3 runs 14 residues. CDR3 sequence reads: CASSTGDPKETQYF. DNA for the CDR3: TGTGCCAGCAGTACAGGGGACCCAAAAGAGACCCAGTACTTC.

The gene calls are TRBV20-1 and TRBJ2-7, with D perhaps TRBD1 (6 bases). V lost 0 bases, J lost 0 bases, and 15 bases lay in between. Germline CDR1 is DFQATT and CDR2 is SNEGSKA (reference sequence). The CDR3 spans 16 residues. CDR3 sequence (DNA): TGCAGTGCTAGAGATCCAGGCGGACAGAGCTCCTACGAGCAGTACTTC. Its translation: CSARDPGGQSSYEQYF.

This clonotype has a single count. This sequence joins TRBV7-2 and TRBJ2-4, with D unresolved. The CDR3 has 14 residues. Trimming removed 2 bases at V and 2 bases at J, with 7 bases between. Germline CDR1 is SGHTA and CDR2 is FQGNSA. The chain's CDR3 is CASSLSDSKNIQYF. For the CDR3, the DNA is TGTGCCAGCAGCTTATCGGATTCCAAAAACATTCAGTACTTC.

In its sample, this clonotype was seen many times. Here the CDR3 DNA reads TGCAGTGCCGACACCGAGACTTCCGGGACAGGCTATGGCTACACCTTC. It codes for CSADTETSGTGYGYTF. The genes are TRBV20-1 and TRBJ1-2; 8 bases are a match to TRBD1. J was trimmed by 4 bases and V by 6 bases; bases with no gene match: 16. The germline V gene has CDR1 DFQATT and CDR2 SNEGSKA (reference sequence). CDR3 length: 16 residues.

The rearrangement links TRBV4-3 to TRBJ2-3, with 10 bases fitting TRBD2. The germline gives CDR1 LGHNA, CDR2 YSLEER. V shed 0 bases, J shed 4 bases, and the junction held 7 bases outside the gene matches. The CDR3 totals 17 residues. The CDR3 loop reads CASSQDSGGARADTQYF. Here the CDR3 DNA reads TGCGCCAGCAGCCAAGACAGCGGGGGGGCCAGAGCAGATACGCAGTATTTT.

In this sample, this clonotype turned up a few times. This chain joins TRBV6-1 and TRBJ2-2; TRBD2 matches 15 bases. Germline lookup yields CDR1 MNHNS and CDR2 SASEGT. The CDR3 sequence is 16 residues long. The trim removed 5 bases at V and 7 bases at J, leaving 5 bases unmatched. The CDR3 is CASSRTSGGAVGELFF. The DNA of the CDR3 is TGTGCCAGCAGTCGGACTAGCGGGGGGGCGGTCGGGGAGCTGTTTTTT.

The chain employs TRBV3-1 and TRBJ2-5; D unclear. Trimming left V 0 bases short and J 5 bases short, with 7 bases between. This CDR3 contains 13 residues. Germline V gene data show CDR1 as LGHDT and CDR2 as YNNKEL (reference sequence). CDR3 DNA sequence: TGTGCCAGCAGCCAAGATAAGGCGGAGACCCAGTACTTC. Translated, it gives CASSQDKAETQYF.

In this sample, this clonotype turned up a few times. The chain recombines TRBV3-1 with TRBJ1-2; unclear D gene. V lost 6 bases to trimming and J lost 4 bases, with 18 bases between them. The CDR3 runs to 15 residues. Germline lookup yields CDR1 LGHDT and CDR2 YNNKEL (reference sequence). The CDR3 is CASRPSGNLGYGYTF. The CDR3 DNA reads as TGTGCCAGCAGACCTTCCGGGAACCTGGGCTATGGCTACACCTTC.

V usage is TRBV10-3 and J usage is TRBJ2-5; TRBD1 is a possible D gene (5 bases). This CDR3 is built from 13 residues. CDR1 ENHRY and CDR2 SYGVKD come from the germline V gene. The V end was cut by 6 bases, the J end by 2 bases, with 10 bases between. The CDR3 sequence is CAISMDMQETQYF. CDR3 in DNA: TGTGCCATCAGCATGGACATGCAAGAGACCCAGTACTTC.

Remarks on this clonotype: An end of the junction does not agree with germline; a read error may underlie this. This rearrangement joins TRBV29-1 to TRBJ2-5; tentative D call: TRBD2 (6 bases). CDR1 and CDR2 from the germline V gene are SQVTM and ANQGSEA. The CDR3 totals 12 residues. The CDR3 sequence is CSVEDGSQTQYF. The CDR3 DNA follows: TGCAGCGTCGAAGACGGGAGTCAGACCCAGTACTTC.

This clonotype turned up a few times. The chain uses TRBV5-1 and TRBJ2-3; 7 bases match TRBD1. Germline CDR1 is SGHRS and CDR2 is YFSETQ. This CDR3 comprises 15 residues. After removal of 2 bases from V and 1 base from J, the junction contained 4 bases not matched to a gene. This chain's CDR3 is CASSFHGQGTDTQYF. The DNA of the CDR3 is TGCGCCAGCAGCTTTCACGGACAGGGCACAGATACGCAGTATTTT.

The DNA for the CDR3 is TGTGCCATCAGCCAACAGGGGGCGGCTGGGGCCAACGTCCTGACTTTC. Translated: CAISQQGAAGANVLTF. This chain uses TRBV10-3 with TRBJ2-6; 9 nucleotides align to TRBD1. Germline CDR1 reads ENHRY; CDR2 reads SYGVKD. The CDR3 has 16 amino acids. Trimming cost V 6 bases and J 2 bases; bases outside gene matches: 5.